The 22 T cell receptor beta chains in this list originate from one sample, sequenced in a study of OX40 agonist ivuxolimab in advanced cancers. Profiled with immunoSEQ multiplex PCR; TCRdb holds only in-frame clones, not every one. The sample lists fewer than 50,000 clones, about 91% seen once, with around 29% in the top ten. This specimen was CD4+ or CD8+ T cells sorted from blood, taken in a trial of the OX40 agonist ivuxolimab. The source is an adult with an advanced solid tumor such as melanoma, head and neck, liver or kidney cancer.

The chain recombines TRBV4-3 with TRBJ2-7, with 9 bases identical to TRBD2. The CDR3 has 15 residues. Germline loops: CDR1 LGHNA, CDR2 YSLEER. J gave up 6 bases and V 0 bases, and 6 bases lay outside the gene matches. CDR3 nucleotides: TGCGCCAGCAGCCAAGATCCAGCGGGGGGATCCGAGCAGTACTTC. Amino acids: CASSQDPAGGSEQYF.

V gene TRBV27 combines with J gene TRBJ1-1, with TRBD1 as a possible D gene (5 bases). There are 14 residues in the CDR3. Germline CDR1 and CDR2: MNHEY and SMNVEV (reference sequence). Trimming removed 5 bases at V and 0 bases at J, with 10 bases between. CDR3 residues: CASSEQVMNTEAFF. In DNA, the CDR3 is TGTGCCAGCAGTGAACAGGTGATGAACACTGAAGCTTTCTTT.

CDR3 sequence reads: CSVAESPGRGYTF. CDR3 nucleotide sequence: TGCAGCGTTGCTGAGTCCCCAGGACGTGGCTACACCTTC. The rearrangement joins TRBV29-1 to TRBJ1-2; no definite D call. V was pared by 4 bases and J by 7 bases, with 16 bases between. Germline lookup yields CDR1 SQVTM and CDR2 ANQGSEA. The CDR3 is 13 amino acids.

V gene TRBV4-1 combines with J gene TRBJ2-7; 12 bases align to TRBD2. There are 15 residues in the CDR3. After removal of 0 bases from V and 6 bases from J, the junction contained 3 bases not matched to a gene. CDR1 is MGHRA and CDR2 is YSYEKL in the germline V gene. CDR3 DNA sequence: TGCGCCAGCAGCCAAGATGGACTAGCGGGAAGCGAGCAGTACTTC. It specifies CASSQDGLAGSEQYF.

The gene calls are TRBV19 and TRBJ1-2, with D possibly being TRBD1 (6 bases). Trimming took off 6 bases at V and 8 bases at J, with 10 bases between the two ends. Germline-derived CDR1 and CDR2 are LNHDA and SQIVND (reference sequence). This CDR3 is 11 amino acids long. DNA for the CDR3: TGTGCCAGTAGACAGGGTCGCGGCTACACCTTC. It specifies CASRQGRGYTF.

The rearrangement links TRBV30 to TRBJ1-1; unclear D gene. The CDR3 extends over 11 amino acids. Germline assignment: CDR1 GTSNPN and CDR2 SVGIG (reference sequence). Trimming cost V 5 bases and J 6 bases, with 10 bases left between them. CDR3 region: CAWERGAEAFF. CDR3 nucleotides: TGTGCCTGGGAGAGAGGCGCTGAAGCTTTCTTT. Full variable domain (missing parts from reference TRBV30 and TRBJ1-1): SQTIHQWPATLVQPVGSPLSLECTVEGTSNPNLYWYRQAAGRGLQLLFYSVGIGQISSEVPQNLSASRPQDRQFILSSKKLLLSDSGFYLCAWERGAEAFFGQGTRLTVV.

This clone was seen just once. The rearrangement links TRBV28 to TRBJ1-1; TRBD1 might be the D (5 bases). CDR3 size: 15 residues. Trimming removed 5 bases at V and 1 base at J, with 14 bases between. From germline, CDR1 is MDHEN and CDR2 SYDVKM. The CDR3 loop reads CASSDSGAWNTEAFF. The CDR3 DNA reads TGTGCCAGCAGTGATAGCGGGGCTTGGAACACTGAAGCTTTCTTT. Drawing the rest from reference TRBV28 and TRBJ1-1, the complete variable domain is DVKVTQSSRYLVKRTGEKVFLECVQDMDHENMFWYRQDPGLGLRLIYFSYDVKMKEKGDIPEGYSVSREKKERFSLILESASTNQTSMYLCASSDSGAWNTEAFFGQGTRLTVV.

The chain uses TRBV5-1 and TRBJ1-1, with TRBD1 as a possible D gene (5 bases). Germline assignment: CDR1 SGHRS and CDR2 YFSETQ. The V and J ends lost 4 bases and 1 base respectively, with 11 bases between them. This CDR3 is built from 14 residues. The CDR3 DNA sequence: TGCGCCAGCAGCCCTACGGGACGGAACACTGAAGCTTTCTTT. This sequence encodes CASSPTGRNTEAFF.

V gene TRBV19 combines with J gene TRBJ1-1; the D is unclear. V lost 8 bases and J lost 6, with 16 bases in between. Germline-derived CDR1 and CDR2 are LNHDA and SQIVND (reference sequence). This CDR3 is built from 13 residues. The CDR3, as DNA: TGTGCCAGTCGAGAGCGAGGGAGTGCTGAAGCTTTCTTT. Its protein is CASRERGSAEAFF.

V gene TRBV6-5 combines with J gene TRBJ2-3; no reliable D call. Between the trimmed V and J ends, which lost 5 bases and 5 bases, there was a span of 11 bases. Per germline, CDR1 MNHEY and CDR2 SVGAGI. The CDR3 spans 13 residues. The CDR3 loop reads CASSKFRVDTQYF. DNA of the CDR3: TGTGCCAGCAGTAAATTTAGAGTAGATACGCAGTATTTT.

This clone has more than one count but fewer than ten. This chain links TRBV5-1 with TRBJ2-7; 8 bases align to TRBD2. The germline V gene has CDR1 SGHRS and CDR2 YFSETQ. V gave up 4 bases and J gave up 4 bases; unmatched junction bases: 10. The CDR3 length is 15 residues. CDR3 coding DNA: TGCGCCAGCAGCGTGGGACTAGGCCAGGGGTACGAGCAGTACTTC. It yields the protein CASSVGLGQGYEQYF.

The chain is built from TRBV14 and TRBJ2-3; a possible D gene is TRBD2 (7 bases). V shed 4 bases and J shed 4 bases, with 15 bases lying between them. The CDR3 runs 15 residues. CDR1 and CDR2 from the germline V gene are SGHDN and FVKESK. Written as DNA, the CDR3 is TGTGCCAGCAGCCTCACCGGGGGGCTGGCAGATACGCAGTATTTT. Translated, it gives CASSLTGGLADTQYF.

The CDR3: CASSRGQGGGNTIYF. Here the CDR3 DNA reads TGTGCCAGCAGTCGGGGACAGGGTGGTGGAAACACCATATATTTT. This chain uses TRBV7-6 with TRBJ1-3; 9 bases match TRBD1. This CDR3 spans 15 amino acids. V dropped 6 bases and J dropped 3; count of bases not matched to a gene: 6. Germline V lookup: CDR1 SGHVS, CDR2 FNYEAQ.

CDR3: CASRPLSGVDYGYTF. Written as DNA, the CDR3 is TGTGCCAGCAGGCCTCTAAGTGGGGTAGACTATGGCTACACCTTC. The V gene is TRBV2, the J gene TRBJ1-2; D is ambiguous. The CDR3 is 15 amino acids. CDR1 is SNHLY, CDR2 FYNNEI, per germline. V shed 6 bases and J shed 3 bases, with 17 bases lying between them.

The rearrangement joins TRBV27 to TRBJ1-4; tentatively, D is TRBD1 (5 bases). This CDR3 is built from 15 residues. The germline CDR1 and CDR2 sequences are MNHEY and SMNVEV (reference sequence). The ends were cut back, 0 bases at V and 7 bases at J, with 12 bases in the middle. DNA of the CDR3: TGTGCCAGCAGTTTATCGGTGGCAGGGAGTGAAAAACTGTTTTTT. Its protein product is CASSLSVAGSEKLFF.

The V call is TRBV29-1, the J call TRBJ2-7, with unresolved D. Germline assignment: CDR1 SQVTM and CDR2 ANQGSEA. The CDR3 has 12 amino acids. V was clipped by 0 bases and J by 0 bases, with 3 bases between them. As DNA, the CDR3 is TGCAGCGTTGAAGAGGACTCCTACGAGCAGTACTTC. Its protein product is CSVEEDSYEQYF.

J is TRBJ2-2 and V is TRBV6-5; unclear D gene. The germline V and J ends were trimmed by 2 bases and 7 bases, with 8 bases remaining between them. The CDR3 is 13 amino acids. Per the germline V gene, CDR1 is MNHEY and CDR2 is SVGAGI. DNA of the CDR3: TGTGCCAGCAGTTACAAAGACGGCGGGGAGCTGTTTTTT. Its protein product is CASSYKDGGELFF.

The CDR3 nucleotides are TGTGCCAGCTCACCCTCCGGGACTACGCAAGAGACCCAGTACTTC. Its protein product is CASSPSGTTQETQYF. The chain recombines TRBV18 with TRBJ2-5; 7 bases line up with TRBD2. The CDR3 spans 15 residues. Germline assignment: CDR1 KGHSH and CDR2 LQKENI. With 3 bases clipped from V and 2 bases from J, the junction kept 6 bases outside the gene matches.

This clone was found a few times. CDR3: CSDRTGGDYGYTF. The CDR3 DNA is TGCAGCGATAGGACAGGGGGCGACTATGGCTACACCTTC. V is TRBV29-1 and J is TRBJ1-2; 11 positions match TRBD1. Germline V gives CDR1 SQVTM, CDR2 ANQGSEA. The junction had 4 bases not matched to a gene; V was cut back by 7 bases and J by 3 bases. The CDR3 length is 13 residues.

This chain connects TRBV7-6 to TRBJ2-3, with no clear D. V lost 5 bases and J lost 1, with 13 bases in between. Germline lookup yields CDR1 SGHVS and CDR2 FNYEAQ. CDR3 length equals 15 residues. CDR3 protein: CASSDPAKGTDTQYF. The CDR3 DNA reads as TGTGCCAGCAGCGACCCGGCTAAGGGCACAGATACGCAGTATTTT.

The V gene is TRBV7-9, the J gene TRBJ2-5; D unclear. The end of the DNA aligns better with TRBJ2-7, so the J call may be wrong. Germline CDR1 SEHNR, CDR2 FQNEAQ (reference sequence). The CDR3 consists of 12 residues. The CDR3 spells CASSHLSYEQYF. Here the CDR3 DNA reads TGTGCCAGCAGCCACCTCTCCTACGAGCAGTACTTC.

The chain links TRBV7-2 to TRBJ1-1; no definite D call. The CDR3 length is 13 residues. Trimming stripped 4 bases from V and 3 bases from J, with 9 bases between. Per the germline V gene, CDR1 is SGHTA and CDR2 is FQGNSA. CDR3 residues: CASSWSGYTEAFF. The CDR3 DNA reads as TGTGCCAGCAGCTGGTCTGGCTACACTGAAGCTTTCTTT.